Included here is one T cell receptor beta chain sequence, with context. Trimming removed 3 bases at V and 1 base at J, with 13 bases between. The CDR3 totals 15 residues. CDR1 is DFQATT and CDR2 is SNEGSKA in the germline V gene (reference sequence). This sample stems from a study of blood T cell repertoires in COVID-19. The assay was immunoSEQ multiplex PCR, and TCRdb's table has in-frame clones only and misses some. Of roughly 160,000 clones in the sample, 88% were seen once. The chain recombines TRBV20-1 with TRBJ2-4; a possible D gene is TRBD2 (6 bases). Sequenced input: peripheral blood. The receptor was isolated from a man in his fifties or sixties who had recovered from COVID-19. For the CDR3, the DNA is TGCAGTGCTAGTAAGCCCAGCGGGGCCAAAAACATTCAGTACTTC. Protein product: CSASKPSGAKNIQYF.